This T cell receptor (beta chain) was documented in a study of blood T cell repertoires in COVID-19. Sequenced by immunoSEQ multiplex PCR; TCRdb stores in-frame clones only, minus some. The profile covers about 100,000 clones, with roughly 90% appearing a single time and approximately 1.6% taken by the ten largest. The CDR3 runs 14 residues. Germline assignment: CDR1 SGHAT and CDR2 FQNNGV. J gave up 4 bases and V 6 bases, and 2 bases lay outside the gene matches. Sequencing was performed on peripheral blood. The chain joins TRBV11-2 to TRBJ2-1, with 11 bases fitting TRBD2. This receptor was obtained from a man aged 60-69 years with acute or convalescent COVID-19. The CDR3 sequence: CASRLAGDYNEQFF. The CDR3 nucleotides are TGTGCCAGCAGACTAGCGGGAGATTACAATGAGCAGTTCTTC.